This is a list of T cell receptor beta chains from one sample in a study of CD8+CD57+ T cells in acquired aplastic anemia. TCRdb passed the reads through MiXCR, listing each CDR3 protein once. Of approximately 170,000 distinct CDR3 sequences listed, approximately 44% are singletons. The specimen was sorted CD4+, CD8+, or CD8+CD57+ T cells (not recorded which) from PBMCs. These receptors were collected from a human donor with aplastic anemia. Both conserved end residues are part of each CDR3. D genes are given only for firm matches. Some rows mark clone size as missing; the rest say once, few, many or name a class of expanded clone.

CDR3 DNA,CDR3 protein,V gene,CDR3 length,J gene,clone size,D gene
TGCAGCGTGACTGTCGGTGGACAGGGGACCTACGAGCAGTACTTC,CSVTVGGQGTYEQYF,TRBV29-1,15,TRBJ2-7,.,TRBD1
TGTGCCATCAGTGAATTACAGGGGGCTACTGGAAACACCATATATTTT,CAISELQGATGNTIYF,TRBV10-3,16,TRBJ1-3,many,TRBD1
TGTGCCACCAGTGAGTCAGGACGGCAGACCGGGGAGCTGTTTTTT,CATSESGRQTGELFF,TRBV24-1,15,TRBJ2-2,.,.
TGCAGTGCTAGAGATCCCCAGGGCTGTGCGAACACCGGGGAGCTGTTTTTT,CSARDPQGCANTGELFF,TRBV20-1,17,TRBJ2-2,once,.
TGCAGCGTCCGGGACAAACCCAATCAGCCCCAGCATTTT,CSVRDKPNQPQHF,TRBV29-1,13,TRBJ1-5,few,.
TGTGCCAGCAGTGGAACAGGGAGAAATCAGCCCCAGCATTTT,CASSGTGRNQPQHF,TRBV6-2/TRBV6-3,14,TRBJ1-5,.,.
TGTGCCAGCAGTTGGGAGAATCAGCCCCAGCATTTT,CASSWENQPQHF,TRBV6-6,12,TRBJ1-5,many,.
TGTGCCAGCAGTGTATTGGAGGGGAACACCGGGGAGCTGTTTTTT,CASSVLEGNTGELFF,TRBV7-6,15,TRBJ2-2,many,.
TGTGCCAGTAGTATAGACAGCTCCTACGAGCAGTACTTC,CASSIDSSYEQYF,TRBV19,13,TRBJ2-7,.,.
TGCAGTGCTAGCTCCCAAGAGACCCAGTACTTC,CSASSQETQYF,TRBV20-1,11,TRBJ2-5,many,.
TGTGCCAGCAGCCAAGACCGGGGGGGCCCCTACGAGCAGTACTTC,CASSQDRGGPYEQYF,TRBV4-2,15,TRBJ2-7,.,TRBD2
TGTGCCAGCAGTAATGTTGGGACAGGGACCTACGAGCAGTACTTC,CASSNVGTGTYEQYF,TRBV25-1,15,TRBJ2-7,.,TRBD1
TGTGCCAGCAGTGAATCCGGGTTTTACGGCTACACCTTC,CASSESGFYGYTF,TRBV6-1,13,TRBJ1-2,.,.
TGTGCCAGTAGACAGGTATGGGACACTGAAGCTTCCTTT,CASRQVWDTEASF,TRBV19,13,TRBJ1-1,.,.
TGTGCCAGTAGTATCCCAGCAGGTCGGAACACTGAAGCTTTCTTT,CASSIPAGRNTEAFF,TRBV19,15,TRBJ1-1,.,.
TGCAGCGGTATGGACAGCACAGATACGCAGTATTTT,CSGMDSTDTQYF,TRBV29-1,12,TRBJ2-3,.,.
TGTGCCAGCAGCACCAGTAGGGGAGATGAGCAGTTCTTC,CASSTSRGDEQFF,TRBV9,13,TRBJ2-1,.,.
TGTGCCATCAGTGAGTCGTACCTAAGTGAGCAGTACTTC,CAISESYLSEQYF,TRBV10-3,13,TRBJ2-7,.,.
TGTGCCAGCAGTTATTCGGGAGGGCAAGAGACCCAGTACTTC,CASSYSGGQETQYF,TRBV10-3,14,TRBJ2-5,.,TRBD2
TGTGCCAGCAGCGCACCCGGGGGAACGAAGAACACCGGGGAGCTGTTTTTT,CASSAPGGTKNTGELFF,TRBV7-3,17,TRBJ2-2,many,.
TGTGCCAGCAGTACAAGCGGGGGGGCTGGAGATACGCAGTATTTT,CASSTSGGAGDTQYF,TRBV25-1,15,TRBJ2-3,.,TRBD2
TGTGCCAGTAGTTTGACAGGTACCTCCTCCTACGAGCAGTACTTC,CASSLTGTSSYEQYF,TRBV19,15,TRBJ2-7,.,.
TGTGCCAGCAGCTTGAGACAGCTCAACTATGGCTACACCTTC,CASSLRQLNYGYTF,TRBV5-4,14,TRBJ1-2,many,.
TGTGCCAGCAGCGCACCTCGGACAGGGGGCTCCCGTGAGCAGTTCTTC,CASSAPRTGGSREQFF,TRBV9,16,TRBJ2-1,.,TRBD1
TGTGCCAGGGCCGGGACAGAGCTGTTTTTT,CARAGTELFF,TRBV19,10,TRBJ2-2,.,.
TGTGCCAGCAGCTTGCAGGGGGAATATGGCTACACCTTC,CASSLQGEYGYTF,TRBV7-6,13,TRBJ1-2,.,TRBD1
TGCAGCGTTGAAGATGATCTCTCGCGCTACACCTTC,CSVEDDLSRYTF,TRBV29-1,12,TRBJ1-2,few,.
TGCAGTGCCGCGTTCTTTACTAGCGGCTACAATGAGCAGTTCTTC,CSAAFFTSGYNEQFF,TRBV20-1,15,TRBJ2-1,once,TRBD2
TGTGCCACCAGTGATCCAAGACTAGCGTCCTACAATGAGCAGTTCTTC,CATSDPRLASYNEQFF,TRBV24-1,16,TRBJ2-1,.,TRBD2
TGTGCCAGCAGCCCCGGGGGGGTGTTGATGAAGACTGAAGCTTTCTTT,CASSPGGVLMKTEAFF,TRBV5-8,16,TRBJ1-1,.,.
TGTGCCAGCAGTGGCGGGGGCGGCCCAGATACGCAGTATTTT,CASSGGGGPDTQYF,TRBV6-4,14,TRBJ2-3,many,.
TGTGCCAGCAGAAACACAGGTCGCTCTGGGGCCAACGTCCTGACTTTC,CASRNTGRSGANVLTF,TRBV6-1,16,TRBJ2-6,many,.
TGTGCCAGTAGGACCGGTTTAGAGCAGTACTTC,CASRTGLEQYF,TRBV19,11,TRBJ2-7,.,.
TGTGCCAGCAGCTCGGACAGGAGCTCTGGGGCCAACGTCCTGACTTTC,CASSSDRSSGANVLTF,TRBV9,16,TRBJ2-6,many,TRBD1
TGTGCCAGCAGCTTGCGGGGCATGAACACTGAAGCTTTCTTT,CASSLRGMNTEAFF,TRBV9,14,TRBJ1-1,.,.
TGCAGCGTTGGGTGGGACCAAGAGACCCAGTACTTC,CSVGWDQETQYF,TRBV29-1,12,TRBJ2-5,.,.
TGTGCCAGCAGCTTAGGGACAGGGGGTGCCTACGAGCAGTACTTC,CASSLGTGGAYEQYF,TRBV7-9,15,TRBJ2-7,.,TRBD1
TGTGCCAGCAGCGACCAGTCGGAGACCCAGTACTTC,CASSDQSETQYF,TRBV9,12,TRBJ2-5,many,.
TGCGCCAGCAGCTTGGCTAGCCCCTCCTACAATGAGCAGTTCTTC,CASSLASPSYNEQFF,TRBV5-1,15,TRBJ2-1,many,.
TGTGCCAGTAGTATGGGGTCTCCTGGTGAAGCTTTCTTT,CASSMGSPGEAFF,TRBV19,13,TRBJ1-1,.,.
TGTGCCAGCAGCCAAGGGGACAAAGAGGACTACGAGCAGTACTTC,CASSQGDKEDYEQYF,TRBV7-9,15,TRBJ2-7,.,.